Given below is one TCR beta chain in context. This receptor's antigen is unknown. No qualities accompany the bases; no much larger clone lies one base away. The CDR3 numbers 15 residues from cysteine through phenylalanine. Just CDR3 DNA is preserved here, 45 bases in frame from base 1. CDR1 MNHNS and CDR2 SASEGT are derived from the germline V gene. The V end loses 1 base and the J end loses 3 bases, and a stretch of 10 bases separates them. The sample comes from a study of blood T cell repertoires in COVID-19 (dated by TCRdb to about 2020). Study-wide context: Samples from collaborators originated in the United States, Italy and Spain and spanned both the acute and convalescent phases of COVID-19. The prospective study material was composed of cDNA or gDNA derived from T cells, B-cell-depleted T cells, or PBMCs. The dataset comprised deeply sampled blood TCRbeta repertoires from subjects exposed to, actively infected with, or recovered from COVID-19. Where available, HLA class I and class II types were taken from metadata supplied by the sample provider and were not determined by assay-based typing. The sample metadata nearly always contained a de-identified subject ID, COVID-19 status, age in years and sex. Samples came from the ongoing ImmuneRACE study (first 160 participants) plus 1,254 subjects from 6 global collaborators. The repertoires were made available in a free public database intended to serve as a resource for research on the immune response to SARS-CoV-2.

What the work shows at the level of the full study, not this receptor alone: The amount of clinical and demographic metadata varied by source and participant and was provided uncurated.

The immunoSEQ Assay, a bias-controlled multiplex PCR, was used to amplify TCRbeta CDR3 regions from genomic DNA. The paper's data handling went like this. Within the assay, amplification of reference gene primers was used to estimate how many nucleated cells each sample contained. Sequence reads were collapsed and filtered to measure the absolute abundance of every unique TCRbeta CDR3 rearrangement. For each sample, productive Simpson clonality was calculated as the square root of Simpson's diversity index over productive rearrangements. TCRdb took this table from immuneACCESS and kept in-frame rearrangements with V and J called. Such tables lack part of the clones; where checked against another copy, unresolved V genes explain under half of the gap, and the rest is unexplained. From that table come the V and J calls and clone size; the DNA was used to work out D and trimming. The sample table records 150,000 to 200,000 clones; 80% to 90% of these occur just once. The ten largest clones take up under 2% of the sample.

Another Seattle source contributed samples from volunteer blood donors who had recovered from COVID-19. Each collaborating institution followed its own protocols to collect whole blood in K2EDTA tubes. Collaborator samples were shipped for TCRbeta analysis as frozen whole blood, isolated PBMCs, or DNA extracted from either sample type. The receptor comes from a man between 18 and 35 years old who had recovered from COVID-19. The sequenced sample was peripheral blood. The chain is made from TRBV6-1 and TRBJ1-5; a tentative D call is TRBD1 (6 bases match). The sequenced DNA: TGTGCCAGCAGTGAAGGAGGGGGAGACAATCAGCCCCAGCATTTT. Its protein product is CASSEGGGDNQPQHF.